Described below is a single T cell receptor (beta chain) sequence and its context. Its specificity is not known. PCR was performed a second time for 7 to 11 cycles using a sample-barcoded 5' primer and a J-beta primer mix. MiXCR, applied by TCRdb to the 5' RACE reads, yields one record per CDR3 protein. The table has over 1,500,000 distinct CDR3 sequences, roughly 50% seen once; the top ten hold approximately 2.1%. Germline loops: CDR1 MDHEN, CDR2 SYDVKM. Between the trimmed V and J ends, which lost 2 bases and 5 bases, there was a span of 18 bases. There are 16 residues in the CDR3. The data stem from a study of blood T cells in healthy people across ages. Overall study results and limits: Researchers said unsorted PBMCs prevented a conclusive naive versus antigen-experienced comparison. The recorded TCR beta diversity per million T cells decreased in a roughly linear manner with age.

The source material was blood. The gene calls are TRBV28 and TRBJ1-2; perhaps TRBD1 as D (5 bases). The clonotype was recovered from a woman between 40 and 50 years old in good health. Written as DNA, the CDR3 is TGTGCCAGCAGTTTAGGGCAGGGCGGTTCTGGTTATGGCTACACCTTC. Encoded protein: CASSLGQGGSGYGYTF.